The rows below give T cell receptor beta chains drawn from one sample of a study of CD8 T cells in Susac syndrome. TCRdb processed the immunoSEQ multiplex PCR reads anew with MiXCR; each CDR3 protein has one entry. In the table there are some 150,000 distinct CDR3 sequences, approximately 96% of which are singletons. The sequenced material came from CD4+ T cells from PBMCs. These receptors were taken from a human donor with Susac syndrome. The CDR3 runs from the conserved cysteine through the conserved F or W. D genes are given only for firm matches. Size tells how often a clone was seen (once, few, many) or the class of an expanded clone, and some rows leave it out.

>TRBJ1-2|TRBV27|TRBD1|once
CASRREAGTGGGYTF
TGTGCCAGCAGGAGAGAAGCCGGGACAGGGGGAGGCTACACCTTC
>TRBJ2-5|TRBV5-4|.|once
CASSVGQGETQYF
TGTGCCAGCAGCGTGGGGCAGGGAGAGACCCAGTACTTC
>TRBJ2-2|TRBV25-1|.|.
CASSDRGANTGELFF
TGTGCCAGCAGCGATCGAGGAGCGAACACCGGGGAGCTGTTTTTT
>TRBJ2-5|TRBV2|TRBD2|.
CASRVIAGPQETQYF
TGTGCCAGCAGGGTAATAGCGGGGCCCCAAGAGACCCAGTACTTC
>TRBJ1-1|TRBV29-1|TRBD1|.
CSAKGQAVNTEAFF
TGCAGCGCCAAGGGACAGGCCGTTAACACTGAAGCTTTCTTT
>TRBJ2-5|TRBV29-1|TRBD1|.
CSAGTDVETQYF
TGCAGCGCGGGGACAGACGTGGAGACCCAGTACTTC
>TRBJ1-2|TRBV9|.|.
CASSVDPTPLGGYTF
TGTGCCAGCAGCGTAGACCCCACCCCCCTGGGAGGCTACACCTTC
>TRBJ1-2|TRBV18|TRBD1|.
CASSPTHGDRPSTSGYTF
TGTGCCAGCTCACCTACTCATGGGGACAGACCTTCCACCTCAGGCTACACCTTC
>TRBJ1-1|TRBV12-3/TRBV12-4|TRBD1|.
CASTHSGTGGVNTEAFF
TGTGCCAGCACTCACTCCGGGACAGGGGGCGTGAACACTGAAGCTTTCTTT
>TRBJ1-5|TRBV20-1|.|.
CSARSPLWGDSNQPQHF
TGCAGTGCTAGGTCCCCGTTATGGGGCGATAGCAATCAGCCCCAGCATTTT
>TRBJ2-3|TRBV15|TRBD2|.
CATSRDYGGGGTDTQYF
TGTGCCACCAGCAGAGATTACGGCGGGGGGGGCACAGATACGCAGTATTTT
>TRBJ2-5|TRBV14|.|.
CASSLTGTTETQYF
TGTGCCAGCAGCCTAACCGGGACCACGGAGACCCAGTACTTC
>TRBJ2-6|TRBV12-3/TRBV12-4|.|.
CASSLDGAGANVLTF
TGTGCCAGCAGTTTGGACGGGGCTGGGGCCAACGTCCTGACTTTC
>TRBJ2-1|TRBV7-2|.|.
CASSHGFSSYNEQFF
TGTGCCAGCAGTCACGGTTTTAGCTCCTACAATGAGCAGTTCTTC
>TRBJ2-1|TRBV9|.|.
CASSVNGGSYNEQFF
TGTGCCAGCAGCGTAAACGGGGGTTCCTACAATGAGCAGTTCTTC
>TRBJ1-5|TRBV15|.|.
CATSRDPYAAQPQHF
TGTGCCACCAGCAGAGATCCTTATGCGGCTCAGCCCCAGCATTTT
>TRBJ1-2|TRBV29-1|TRBD1|few
CSDDTRGAGGYTF
TGCAGCGACGACACCAGGGGGGCTGGAGGCTACACCTTC
>TRBJ1-5|TRBV19|.|.
CASEGRAGTFSNQPQHF
TGTGCCAGTGAAGGCAGGGCTGGTACCTTCAGCAATCAGCCCCAGCATTTT
>TRBJ2-1|TRBV20-1|.|.
CSARAGGLYNEQFF
TGCAGTGCTAGAGCAGGGGGGCTCTACAATGAGCAGTTCTTC
>TRBJ1-2|TRBV6-2/TRBV6-3|TRBD1|.
CASRIDRESYGYTF
TGTGCCAGCAGAATTGACAGGGAGAGCTATGGCTACACCTTC
>TRBJ2-7|TRBV15|.|.
CATSRDRGLSYEQYF
TGTGCCACCAGCAGAGATAGGGGACTCTCCTACGAGCAGTACTTC
>TRBJ1-1|TRBV6-5|.|.
CASSPRGSTEAFF
TGTGCCAGCAGCCCCAGGGGAAGCACTGAAGCTTTCTTT
>TRBJ1-1|TRBV5-1|.|.
CASSVLGTEAFF
TGCGCCAGCAGCGTTTTAGGCACTGAAGCTTTCTTT
>TRBJ2-1|TRBV1|.|.
CTSSQERLAGGEQFF
TGCACCAGCAGCCAAGAACGTCTAGCGGGGGGGGAGCAGTTCTTC
>TRBJ2-1|TRBV5-4|.|.
CASSNGANNEQFF
TGTGCCAGCAGCAACGGGGCCAACAATGAGCAGTTCTTC
>TRBJ1-2|TRBV25-1|.|once
CASSGGYGYTF
TGTGCCAGCAGTGGGGGCTATGGCTACACCTTC
>TRBJ2-4|TRBV27|.|.
CASSSSGYKNIQYF
TGTGCCAGCAGTTCGTCGGGGTACAAAAACATTCAGTACTTC
>TRBJ2-7|TRBV20-1|TRBD1|once
CSANPIDRDHEQYF
TGCAGTGCGAATCCAATCGACAGGGACCACGAGCAGTACTTC
>TRBJ1-4|TRBV5-4|TRBD1|.
CASSGGQGENEKLFF
TGTGCCAGCAGCGGCGGACAGGGGGAAAATGAAAAACTGTTTTTT
>TRBJ2-5|TRBV7-8|.|.
CASSLDEGGGTQYF
TGTGCCAGCAGCTTAGATGAGGGTGGGGGGACCCAGTACTTC
>TRBJ2-6|TRBV19|.|few
CASRGGGSGANVLTF
TGTGCCAGTAGGGGAGGAGGGTCTGGGGCCAACGTCCTGACTTTC
>TRBJ2-1|TRBV7-9|.|.
CASRSRGGAGYNEQFF
TGTGCCAGCAGATCCAGGGGTGGTGCAGGCTACAATGAGCAGTTCTTC
>TRBJ2-6|TRBV29-1|.|.
CSVEAPSRGGANVLTF
TGCAGCGTTGAAGCCCCTTCGAGGGGTGGGGCCAACGTCCTGACTTTC
>TRBJ2-5|TRBV9|TRBD1|.
CASSPQGAKETQYF
TGTGCCAGCAGCCCACAGGGGGCGAAGGAGACCCAGTACTTC
>TRBJ2-5|TRBV12-3/TRBV12-4|.|.
CASTNSGETQYF
TGTGCCAGCACAAACTCGGGGGAGACCCAGTACTTC
>TRBJ2-7|TRBV15|.|.
CATSKGTAYEQYF
TGTGCCACCAGCAAAGGGACTGCCTACGAGCAGTACTTC
>TRBJ1-2|TRBV7-3|.|.
CASGKEGYGYTF
TGTGCCAGCGGCAAAGAGGGCTATGGCTACACCTTC
>TRBJ1-2|TRBV5-4|TRBD1|once
CASSLDRGSSGYTF
TGTGCCAGCAGCTTGGACAGGGGTTCGAGTGGCTACACCTTC
>TRBJ2-5|TRBV7-3|TRBD2|.
CASSYGRGAPGGETQYF
TGTGCCTCCTCTTACGGGCGGGGGGCTCCGGGAGGGGAGACCCAGTACTTC
>TRBJ1-5|TRBV6-5|.|.
CASSYSARAGNQPQHF
TGTGCCAGCAGTTACTCCGCTAGGGCGGGGAATCAGCCCCAGCATTTT
>TRBJ1-2|TRBV7-9|.|.
CASSLGNDGYTF
TGTGCCAGCAGCTTAGGAAACGATGGCTACACCTTC
>TRBJ1-3|TRBV28|.|.
CASSSGQLNTIYF
TGTGCCAGCAGTTCCGGACAGCTAAACACCATATATTTT
>TRBJ2-7|TRBV20-1|.|.
CSARGQLPYEQYF
TGCAGTGCTAGAGGTCAGCTGCCCTACGAGCAGTACTTC
>TRBJ1-5|TRBV11-2|.|.
CASSSGTRTDQPQHF
TGTGCCAGCAGCTCCGGGACACGGACCGATCAGCCCCAGCATTTT
>TRBJ2-5|TRBV20-1|TRBD2|.
CSVRGGTRGNQETQYF
TGCAGTGTAAGAGGGGGGACTAGGGGGAACCAAGAGACCCAGTACTTC
>TRBJ2-5|TRBV20-1|.|.
CSASGGETQYF
TGCAGTGCTAGCGGCGGGGAGACCCAGTACTTC
>TRBJ2-2|TRBV7-2|TRBD1|.
CASSRDRVDTGELFF
TGTGCCAGCAGCCGTGACAGGGTGGACACCGGGGAGCTGTTTTTT
>TRBJ1-2|TRBV20-1|.|.
CSAAGHGYGYTF
TGCAGTGCCGCAGGCCATGGCTATGGCTACACCTTC